Listed below are T cell receptor beta chains from one sample, sequenced in a study of blood T cells in healthy people across ages. TCRdb re-derived calls from the 5' RACE reads in MiXCR, one entry per CDR3 protein. The sample has 1.5 million to 2 million distinct CDR3 sequences, approximately 40% seen once. Sequenced input: blood. The receptors shown here come from a human donor in good health. The CDR3 runs from the conserved cysteine through the conserved F or W. The D gene is left open where the match is weak. Rows give clone size only sometimes, using once, few, many, or a class for an expanded clone.

j_call: TRBJ2-1
v_call: TRBV20-1
d_call: TRBD1
clone_size: NA
cdr3_aa: CSASRGQGNEQFF
cdr3_nt: TGCAGTGCTTCAAGGGGACAGGGCAATGAGCAGTTCTTC

j_call: TRBJ2-7
v_call: TRBV7-6
d_call: TRBD1
clone_size: few
cdr3_aa: CASSPRDRGSHEQYF
cdr3_nt: TGTGCCAGCAGCCCGAGGGACAGGGGATCACACGAGCAGTACTTC

j_call: TRBJ2-3
v_call: TRBV6-2/TRBV6-3
d_call: NA
clone_size: few
cdr3_aa: CASSYTNPTDTQYF
cdr3_nt: TGTGCCAGCAGTTACACTAATCCCACAGATACGCAGTATTTT

j_call: TRBJ1-2
v_call: TRBV12-3/TRBV12-4
d_call: TRBD1
clone_size: few
cdr3_aa: CASSKPGGQGRGGYTF
cdr3_nt: TGTGCCAGCAGCAAACCCGGAGGACAGGGGAGAGGTGGCTACACCTTC

j_call: TRBJ2-4
v_call: TRBV20-1
d_call: TRBD2
clone_size: NA
cdr3_aa: CSAWTSGGNEQYF
cdr3_nt: TGCAGTGCCTGGACTAGCGGGGGGAATGAGCAGTACTTC

j_call: TRBJ1-5
v_call: TRBV6-5
d_call: NA
clone_size: few
cdr3_aa: CASSDTRNQPQHF
cdr3_nt: TGTGCCAGCAGCGACACCCGCAATCAGCCCCAGCATTTT

j_call: TRBJ1-4
v_call: TRBV5-1
d_call: TRBD1
clone_size: few
cdr3_aa: CASSPAGTGVEKLFF
cdr3_nt: TGCGCCAGCAGCCCTGCCGGGACAGGGGTTGAAAAACTGTTTTTT

j_call: TRBJ2-3
v_call: TRBV5-1
d_call: TRBD1
clone_size: NA
cdr3_aa: CASSQGTVSDTQYF
cdr3_nt: TGCGCCAGCAGCCAAGGGACAGTCTCAGATACGCAGTATTTT

j_call: TRBJ2-7
v_call: TRBV13
d_call: TRBD1
clone_size: few
cdr3_aa: CASSTSGQDYEQYF
cdr3_nt: TGTGCCAGCAGCACATCCGGACAGGACTACGAGCAGTACTTC

j_call: TRBJ1-4
v_call: TRBV20-1
d_call: TRBD1
clone_size: few
cdr3_aa: CSGLQGDNEKLFF
cdr3_nt: TGCAGCGGGCTACAGGGGGATAATGAAAAACTGTTTTTT

j_call: TRBJ1-2
v_call: TRBV5-5
d_call: NA
clone_size: NA
cdr3_aa: CASSLDLGGAGYTF
cdr3_nt: TGTGCCAGCAGCTTGGATTTGGGGGGGGCTGGCTACACCTTC

j_call: TRBJ1-2
v_call: TRBV6-6
d_call: NA
clone_size: NA
cdr3_aa: CASRYSRDYGYTF
cdr3_nt: TGTGCCAGCAGGTACTCCCGAGATTATGGCTACACCTTC

j_call: TRBJ2-5
v_call: TRBV5-1
d_call: TRBD2
clone_size: few
cdr3_aa: CASSVGLRETQYF
cdr3_nt: TGCGCCAGCAGCGTGGGACTAAGGGAGACCCAGTACTTC

j_call: TRBJ2-1
v_call: TRBV5-6
d_call: TRBD2
clone_size: many
cdr3_aa: CASSPWTSGGGDNEQFF
cdr3_nt: TGTGCCAGCAGCCCCTGGACTAGCGGGGGGGGAGACAATGAGCAGTTCTTC

j_call: TRBJ1-2
v_call: TRBV29-1
d_call: TRBD1
clone_size: NA
cdr3_aa: CSAGQGLGYTF
cdr3_nt: TGCAGCGCTGGACAGGGTTTGGGCTACACCTTC

j_call: TRBJ1-2
v_call: TRBV6-5
d_call: NA
clone_size: NA
cdr3_aa: CASSYSPNYGYTF
cdr3_nt: TGTGCCAGCAGTTACTCTCCCAACTATGGCTACACCTTC

j_call: TRBJ2-1
v_call: TRBV29-1
d_call: NA
clone_size: NA
cdr3_aa: CSVEENEQFF
cdr3_nt: TGCAGCGTCGAAGAAAATGAGCAGTTCTTC

j_call: TRBJ1-2
v_call: TRBV7-2
d_call: NA
clone_size: NA
cdr3_aa: CASSLERGVEGYTF
cdr3_nt: TGTGCCAGCAGCTTAGAGAGGGGGGTTGAAGGCTACACCTTC

j_call: TRBJ2-7
v_call: TRBV6-2/TRBV6-3
d_call: TRBD1
clone_size: NA
cdr3_aa: CASSYWDRPYEQYF
cdr3_nt: TGTGCCAGCAGTTACTGGGACAGGCCCTACGAGCAGTACTTC

j_call: TRBJ1-2
v_call: TRBV28
d_call: TRBD1
clone_size: NA
cdr3_aa: CASSQGTASRGYTF
cdr3_nt: TGTGCCAGCAGCCAAGGGACAGCCTCGCGAGGCTACACCTTC

j_call: TRBJ2-2
v_call: TRBV29-1
d_call: NA
clone_size: NA
cdr3_aa: CSVGPNPPTGELFF
cdr3_nt: TGCAGCGTTGGGCCCAACCCACCCACCGGGGAGCTGTTTTTT

j_call: TRBJ2-7
v_call: TRBV12-3/TRBV12-4
d_call: NA
clone_size: many
cdr3_aa: CASTSSRRLYEQYF
cdr3_nt: TGTGCCAGCACCTCCTCGCGAAGGTTGTACGAGCAGTACTTC

j_call: TRBJ2-2
v_call: TRBV5-1
d_call: NA
clone_size: NA
cdr3_aa: CASSLDGPNTTPTGELFF
cdr3_nt: TGCGCCAGCAGCTTGGATGGGCCAAATACTACCCCCACCGGGGAGCTGTTTTTT

j_call: TRBJ2-4
v_call: TRBV27
d_call: NA
clone_size: NA
cdr3_aa: CASTSVGGADIQYF
cdr3_nt: TGTGCCAGCACCTCTGTGGGGGGAGCAGACATTCAGTACTTC

j_call: TRBJ2-4
v_call: TRBV5-6
d_call: NA
clone_size: NA
cdr3_aa: CASSLGLATTLAKNIQYF
cdr3_nt: TGTGCCAGCAGCTTGGGTCTAGCTACCACTTTAGCCAAAAACATTCAGTACTTC

j_call: TRBJ1-5
v_call: TRBV4-1
d_call: NA
clone_size: NA
cdr3_aa: CASSHHINQSQHF
cdr3_nt: TGCGCCAGCAGCCACCACATCAATCAGTCCCAGCATTTT

j_call: TRBJ2-7
v_call: TRBV6-1
d_call: TRBD2
clone_size: NA
cdr3_aa: CASSDWTSGLYEQYF
cdr3_nt: TGTGCCAGCAGTGATTGGACTAGCGGACTCTACGAGCAGTACTTC

j_call: TRBJ2-7
v_call: TRBV6-2/TRBV6-3
d_call: TRBD1
clone_size: NA
cdr3_aa: CASRPTGVAYEQYF
cdr3_nt: TGTGCCAGCAGACCGACAGGGGTGGCCTACGAGCAGTACTTC

j_call: TRBJ1-2
v_call: TRBV24-1
d_call: NA
clone_size: once
cdr3_aa: CATSDGSSNYGYTF
cdr3_nt: TGTGCCACCAGTGATGGGTCTTCTAACTATGGCTACACCTTC

j_call: TRBJ1-4
v_call: TRBV12-3/TRBV12-4
d_call: NA
clone_size: NA
cdr3_aa: CASSLCQGSNEKLFF
cdr3_nt: TGTGCCAGCAGTTTGTGTCAGGGATCTAATGAAAAACTGTTTTTT

j_call: TRBJ2-7
v_call: TRBV5-1
d_call: NA
clone_size: NA
cdr3_aa: CASSWELGGGEQYF
cdr3_nt: TGCGCCAGCAGCTGGGAGCTGGGAGGGGGCGAGCAGTACTTC

j_call: TRBJ2-5
v_call: TRBV29-1
d_call: TRBD2
clone_size: few
cdr3_aa: CSVDGGGFLETQYF
cdr3_nt: TGCAGCGTTGATGGGGGGGGGTTCCTTGAGACCCAGTACTTC

j_call: TRBJ2-4
v_call: TRBV24-1
d_call: NA
clone_size: NA
cdr3_aa: CATSTSGIAKNIQYF
cdr3_nt: NA

j_call: TRBJ1-5
v_call: TRBV28
d_call: NA
clone_size: NA
cdr3_aa: CASLQGQGQPQHF
cdr3_nt: TGTGCCAGCCTCCAGGGGCAGGGTCAGCCCCAGCATTTT

j_call: TRBJ1-1
v_call: TRBV7-3
d_call: TRBD1
clone_size: NA
cdr3_aa: CASSLGGQGRAEAFF
cdr3_nt: TGTGCCAGCAGCTTAGGGGGACAGGGCAGAGCTGAAGCTTTCTTT

j_call: TRBJ2-1
v_call: TRBV12-3/TRBV12-4
d_call: NA
clone_size: few
cdr3_aa: CASSHASTSYNEQFF
cdr3_nt: TGTGCCAGCAGTCACGCTAGCACCTCCTACAATGAGCAGTTCTTC

j_call: TRBJ2-1
v_call: TRBV5-1
d_call: NA
clone_size: NA
cdr3_aa: CASSQQETQFF
cdr3_nt: TGCGCCAGCAGCCAACAAGAGACCCAGTTCTTC